Listed below are T cell receptor beta chains from one sample, sequenced in a study of regulatory and conventional T cells in breast cancer. TCRdb fed the PCR reads into MiXCR, producing one record per CDR3 protein. This table has about 10,000 distinct CDR3 sequences, just under 35% appearing once. Sequencing was done on a sample of conventional T cells from blood. These receptor sequences come from a male donor in good health. CDR3s include the opening cysteine and the closing phenylalanine or tryptophan. Fields, in order: J gene, D gene, V gene, CDR3 protein. The D gene is left open where the match is weak.

TRBJ2-7 | - | TRBV3-1 | CASSPLGATYEQYF
TRBJ2-4 | TRBD1 | TRBV2 | CASSGQEWQAKNIQYF
TRBJ2-1 | - | TRBV2 | CASSEGFLEGGQFF
TRBJ2-5 | - | TRBV11-3 | CASSSSPQETQYF
TRBJ1-2 | - | TRBV20-1 | CSARDEAGYGYTF
TRBJ2-5 | - | TRBV20-1 | CSARAPRGGGETQYF
TRBJ1-5 | - | TRBV7-9 | CASSLGESGNQPQHF
TRBJ2-7 | TRBD1 | TRBV7-2 | CASSAPGQGIHEQYF
TRBJ2-7 | - | TRBV7-2 | CASSLRGGLLTYEQYF
TRBJ2-1 | TRBD1 | TRBV5-1 | CASSLDTGGAYNEQFF
TRBJ2-1 | - | TRBV7-2 | CASSSPPYNEQFF
TRBJ2-7 | - | TRBV30 | CAWGEMTEQYF
TRBJ1-6 | TRBD1 | TRBV18 | CASSPGQINSPLHF
TRBJ1-1 | - | TRBV24-1 | CATSATRSPEAFF
TRBJ1-5 | TRBD1 | TRBV3-1 | CASSQVPGGGQPQHF
TRBJ2-2 | - | TRBV20-1 | CSARATSLGELFF
TRBJ1-5 | - | TRBV20-1 | CSAGGPNQPQHF
TRBJ2-7 | - | TRBV24-1 | CATSDFSRKDYEQYF
TRBJ1-6 | - | TRBV24-1 | CATSDSRNGDSPLHF
TRBJ1-1 | - | TRBV7-2 | CASSGDPERDTEAFF
TRBJ1-1 | - | TRBV20-1 | CSARRDTNTEAFF
TRBJ2-5 | - | TRBV14 | CASSQAGETQYF
TRBJ1-4 | - | TRBV2 | CASSFDEKLFF
TRBJ2-3 | TRBD2 | TRBV28 | CASSFSGGLGSSTDTQYF
TRBJ2-1 | TRBD2 | TRBV11-2 | CASSWSLRGGGNEQFF
TRBJ2-3 | - | TRBV7-2 | CASSFTGGLGSDTQYF
TRBJ2-2 | - | TRBV12-3/TRBV12-4 | CASSYTTGELFF
TRBJ2-7 | - | TRBV5-1 | CASSLEGLKGEQYF
TRBJ2-1 | TRBD2 | TRBV20-1 | CSARGLSGGSYNEQFF
TRBJ2-7 | TRBD2 | TRBV7-9 | CASSPPGLAGGPYEQYF
TRBJ1-2 | - | TRBV28 | CASSFDSGLSGYTF
TRBJ2-7 | - | TRBV7-9 | CASSLKGGPYEQYF